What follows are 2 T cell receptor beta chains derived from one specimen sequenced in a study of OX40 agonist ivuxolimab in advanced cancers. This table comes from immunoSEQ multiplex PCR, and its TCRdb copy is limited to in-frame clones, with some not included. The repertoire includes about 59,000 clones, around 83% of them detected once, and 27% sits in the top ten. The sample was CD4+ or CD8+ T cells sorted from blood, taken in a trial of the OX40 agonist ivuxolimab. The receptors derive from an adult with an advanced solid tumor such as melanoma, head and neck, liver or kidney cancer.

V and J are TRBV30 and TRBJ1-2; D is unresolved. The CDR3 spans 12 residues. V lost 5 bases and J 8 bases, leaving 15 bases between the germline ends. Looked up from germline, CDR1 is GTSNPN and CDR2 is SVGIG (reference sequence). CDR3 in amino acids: CAWQTSLGGYTF. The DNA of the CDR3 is TGTGCCTGGCAGACAAGTCTCGGGGGCTACACCTTC.

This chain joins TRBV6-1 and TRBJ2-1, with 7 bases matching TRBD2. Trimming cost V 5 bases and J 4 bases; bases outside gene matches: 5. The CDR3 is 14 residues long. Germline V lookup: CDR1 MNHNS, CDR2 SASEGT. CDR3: CASSQSGVYNEQFF. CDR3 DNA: TGTGCCAGCAGTCAAAGCGGGGTTTACAATGAGCAGTTCTTC.